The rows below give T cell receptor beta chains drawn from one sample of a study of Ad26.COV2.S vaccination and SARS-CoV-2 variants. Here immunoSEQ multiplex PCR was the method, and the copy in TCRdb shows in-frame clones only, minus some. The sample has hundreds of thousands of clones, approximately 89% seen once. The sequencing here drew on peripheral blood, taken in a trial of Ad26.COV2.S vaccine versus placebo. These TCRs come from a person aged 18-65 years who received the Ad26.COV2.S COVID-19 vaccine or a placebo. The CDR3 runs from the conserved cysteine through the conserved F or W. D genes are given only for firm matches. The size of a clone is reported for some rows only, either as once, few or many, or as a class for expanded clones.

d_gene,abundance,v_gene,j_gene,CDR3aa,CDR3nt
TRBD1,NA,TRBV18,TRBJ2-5,CASSPLNGQGDGTQYF,TGTGCCAGCTCACCTCTCAACGGACAGGGGGATGGGACCCAGTACTTC
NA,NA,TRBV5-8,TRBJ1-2,CASSLYRDVGYTF,TGTGCCAGCAGCTTGTACAGGGACGTTGGCTACACCTTC
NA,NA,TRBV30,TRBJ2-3,CAWSSAAATDTQYF,TGTGCCTGGAGCTCGGCAGCCGCCACAGATACGCAGTATTTT
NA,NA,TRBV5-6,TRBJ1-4,CASSRDRSNEKLFF,TGTGCCAGCAGCCGAGACCGGAGCAATGAAAAACTGTTTTTT
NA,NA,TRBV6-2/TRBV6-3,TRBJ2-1,CASSYWSYNEQFF,TGTGCCAGCAGTTATTGGTCCTACAATGAGCAGTTCTTC
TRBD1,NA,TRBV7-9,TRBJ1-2,CASSLGITGVYDGYTF,TGTGCCAGCAGCTTAGGAATAACAGGGGTTTACGATGGCTACACCTTC
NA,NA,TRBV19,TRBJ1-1,CASSIGQEAFF,TGTGCCAGTAGTATCGGACAGGAAGCTTTCTTT
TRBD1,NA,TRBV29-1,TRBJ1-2,CSVGVDRGLGYTF,TGCAGCGTTGGCGTGGACAGGGGGTTAGGCTACACCTTC
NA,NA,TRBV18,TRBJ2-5,CASSTNSGSQETQYF,TGTGCCAGCTCGACGAATTCGGGCAGCCAAGAGACCCAGTACTTC
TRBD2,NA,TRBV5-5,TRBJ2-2,CASSRTRTRGNTGELFF,TGTGCCAGCAGCCGAACAAGGACTAGGGGGAACACCGGGGAGCTGTTTTTT
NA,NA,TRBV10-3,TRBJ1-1,CAINTGNLNTEAFF,TGTGCCATCAATACAGGGAATTTGAACACTGAAGCTTTCTTT
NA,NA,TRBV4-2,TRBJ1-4,CASSQNIGTDEKLFF,TGTGCCAGCAGCCAGAACATCGGGACGGATGAAAAACTGTTTTTT
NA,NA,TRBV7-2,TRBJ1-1,CASSQRRDNTEAFF,TGTGCCAGCAGCCAACGCCGGGACAACACTGAAGCTTTCTTT
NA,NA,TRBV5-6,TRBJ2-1,CASSLRGSFPLNEQFF,TGTGCCAGCAGCTTGAGGGGTAGCTTCCCTCTCAATGAGCAGTTCTTC
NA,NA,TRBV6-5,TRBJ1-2,CASSRRTGADGYTF,TGTGCCAGCAGCCGTAGAACGGGGGCAGATGGCTACACCTTC
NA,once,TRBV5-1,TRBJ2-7,CASSSVDRRFYEQYF,TGCGCCAGCAGCTCGGTAGACAGACGATTTTACGAGCAGTACTTC
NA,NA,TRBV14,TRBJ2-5,CASSQIRRGGTETQYF,TGTGCCAGCAGCCAAATACGAAGGGGAGGCACAGAGACCCAGTACTTC
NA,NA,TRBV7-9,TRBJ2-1,CATRDAKNKYNEQFF,TGTGCTACTAGAGACGCGAAAAATAAGTACAATGAGCAGTTCTTC
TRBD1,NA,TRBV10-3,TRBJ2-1,CAISDRTGPYNEQFF,TGTGCCATCAGTGATCGGACAGGGCCCTACAATGAGCAGTTCTTC
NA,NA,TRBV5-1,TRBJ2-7,CASSLGEARGSYEQYF,TGCGCCAGCAGCTTGGGTGAGGCCCGAGGCTCCTACGAGCAGTACTTC
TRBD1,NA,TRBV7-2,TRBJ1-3,CASSFTGAGNTIYF,TGTGCCAGCAGCTTTACAGGGGCAGGAAACACCATATATTTT
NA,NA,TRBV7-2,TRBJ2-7,CASSAFFYEQYF,TGTGCCAGCAGCGCCTTTTTCTACGAGCAGTACTTC
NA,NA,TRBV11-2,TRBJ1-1,CASSLVTGPTEAFF,TGTGCCAGCAGCTTAGTCACTGGCCCCACTGAAGCTTTCTTT
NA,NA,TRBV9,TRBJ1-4,CASSVAPSANEKLFF,TGTGCCAGCAGCGTAGCTCCTTCCGCTAATGAAAAACTGTTTTTT
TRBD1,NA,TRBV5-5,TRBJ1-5,CASSLFQGAGNQPQHF,TGTGCCAGCAGCTTGTTTCAGGGGGCTGGCAATCAGCCCCAGCATTTT
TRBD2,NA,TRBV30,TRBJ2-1,CAWSVAREAPYNEQFF,TGTGCCTGGAGTGTAGCGCGGGAGGCCCCCTACAATGAGCAGTTCTTC
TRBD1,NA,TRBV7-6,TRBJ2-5,CASGRQGRETQYF,TGTGCCAGCGGAAGACAGGGTCGAGAGACCCAGTACTTC
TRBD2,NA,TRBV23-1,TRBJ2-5,CASSHPTAGGQETQYF,TGCGCCAGCAGTCACCCGACGGCGGGGGGGCAAGAGACCCAGTACTTC
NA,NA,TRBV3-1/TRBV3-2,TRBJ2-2,CASSQDLVTPRELFF,TGTGCCAGCAGCCAAGATCTGGTGACTCCGAGGGAGCTGTTTTTT
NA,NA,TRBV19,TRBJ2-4,CASSILWGRGPKNIQYF,TGTGCCAGTAGTATCTTGTGGGGGCGGGGGCCCAAAAACATTCAGTACTTC
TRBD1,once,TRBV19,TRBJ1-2,CASRRDRTTAF,TGTGCCAGTAGGAGGGACAGGACAACTGCCTTC
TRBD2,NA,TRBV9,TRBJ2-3,CASSVAGGETDTQYF,TGTGCCAGCAGCGTAGCGGGAGGTGAGACAGATACGCAGTATTTT
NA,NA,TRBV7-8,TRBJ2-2,CASSPALAATGELFF,TGTGCCAGCAGTCCCGCGCTAGCTGCCACCGGGGAGCTGTTTTTT
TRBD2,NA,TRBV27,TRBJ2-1,CASSYLAGANEQFF,TGTGCCAGCAGTTATCTAGCGGGCGCTAATGAGCAGTTCTTC
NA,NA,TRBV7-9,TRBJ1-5,CASSWTANQPQHF,TGTGCCAGCAGCTGGACAGCTAATCAGCCCCAGCATTTT
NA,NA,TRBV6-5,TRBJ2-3,CASNTWSTDTQYF,TGTGCCAGCAACACTTGGAGCACAGATACGCAGTATTTT
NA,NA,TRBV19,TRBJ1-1,CASSINLNTEAFF,TGTGCCAGTAGTATAAACTTAAACACTGAAGCTTTCTTT